Listed below are T cell receptor beta chains from one sample, sequenced in a study of T cells in Graves' hyperthyroidism and ophthalmopathy. Using its own MiXCR run on the multiplex PCR reads, TCRdb lists one record per CDR3 protein. The data contain under 400,000 distinct CDR3 sequences, roughly 17% of them singletons. Input material: blood. Source of these receptors: a man aged 30-40 years with Graves' hyperthyroidism. Each CDR3 is given with its conserved first and last residue. The D gene is left open where the match is weak. Some rows have no size entry. The others give once, few or many, or a class for an expanded clone.

j_call: TRBJ1-1
d_call: .
clone_size: many
v_call: TRBV12-3/TRBV12-4
cdr3_aa: CAIKGHPNTEAFF
cdr3_nt: TGTGCCATCAAGGGACATCCGAACACTGAAGCTTTCTTT

j_call: TRBJ2-1
d_call: .
clone_size: many
v_call: TRBV20-1
cdr3_aa: CSARDVGQLFDNEQFF
cdr3_nt: TGCAGTGCTAGAGATGTGGGGCAGTTGTTTGACAATGAGCAGTTCTTC

j_call: TRBJ2-2
d_call: .
clone_size: many
v_call: TRBV3-1
cdr3_aa: CASSQAGRLSTGELFF
cdr3_nt: TGTGCCAGCAGCCAAGCAGGGAGGTTAAGCACCGGGGAGCTGTTTTTT

j_call: TRBJ2-7
d_call: .
clone_size: many
v_call: TRBV11-3
cdr3_aa: CASSRGGTYEQYF
cdr3_nt: TGTGCCAGCAGCCGAGGGGGGACATACGAGCAGTACTTC

j_call: TRBJ2-5
d_call: .
clone_size: .
v_call: TRBV5-1
cdr3_aa: CASSAPWGETQYF
cdr3_nt: TGCGCCAGCAGCGCCCCGTGGGGAGAGACCCAGTACTTC

j_call: TRBJ2-1
d_call: TRBD2
clone_size: .
v_call: TRBV4-2
cdr3_aa: CASKLAGGNEQFF
cdr3_nt: TGTGCCAGCAAATTAGCGGGAGGTAATGAGCAGTTCTTC

j_call: TRBJ2-7
d_call: .
clone_size: once
v_call: TRBV11-2
cdr3_aa: CATSIAVRGGSYEQYF
cdr3_nt: TGTGCCACTTCTATAGCGGTTCGGGGCGGGTCCTACGAGCAGTACTTC

j_call: TRBJ2-1
d_call: .
clone_size: .
v_call: TRBV29-1
cdr3_aa: CSVEFRGKGEQFF
cdr3_nt: TGCAGCGTTGAATTCAGGGGAAAGGGTGAGCAGTTCTTC

j_call: TRBJ2-7
d_call: .
clone_size: .
v_call: TRBV29-1
cdr3_aa: CSVALAGNSYEQYF
cdr3_nt: TGCAGCGTGGCCCTGGCAGGGAACTCCTACGAGCAGTACTTC

j_call: TRBJ2-3
d_call: .
clone_size: many
v_call: TRBV3-1
cdr3_aa: CASSQAPLGTDTQYF
cdr3_nt: TGTGCCAGCAGCCAAGCGCCCCTAGGTACAGATACGCAGTATTTT

j_call: TRBJ1-5
d_call: .
clone_size: .
v_call: TRBV4-1
cdr3_aa: CASSPGNLSNQPQHF
cdr3_nt: TGCGCCAGCAGCCCAGGTAACCTCAGCAATCAGCCCCAGCATTTT

j_call: TRBJ1-2
d_call: .
clone_size: .
v_call: TRBV24-1
cdr3_aa: CATSDSFWERGYTF
cdr3_nt: TGTGCCACCAGTGACTCCTTCTGGGAGAGAGGCTACACCTTC

j_call: TRBJ2-1
d_call: TRBD2
clone_size: few
v_call: TRBV20-1
cdr3_aa: CSARALAAYNEQFF
cdr3_nt: TGCAGTGCTAGAGCACTAGCGGCCTACAATGAGCAGTTCTTC

j_call: TRBJ1-2
d_call: .
clone_size: many
v_call: TRBV24-1
cdr3_aa: CATSDPGLGNYGYTF
cdr3_nt: TGTGCCACCAGTGATCCAGGACTGGGTAACTATGGCTACACCTTC

j_call: TRBJ1-4
d_call: .
clone_size: few
v_call: TRBV4-1
cdr3_aa: CASSPRTDDEKLFF
cdr3_nt: TGCGCCAGCAGCCCCCGGACCGACGATGAAAAACTGTTTTTT

j_call: TRBJ1-1
d_call: TRBD1
clone_size: many
v_call: TRBV5-4
cdr3_aa: CASSLGDRSNTEAFF
cdr3_nt: TGTGCCAGCAGCTTGGGGGACAGAAGTAACACTGAAGCTTTCTTT

j_call: TRBJ2-4
d_call: .
clone_size: .
v_call: TRBV6-1
cdr3_aa: CASLSGRESKNIQYF
cdr3_nt: TGTGCCAGCCTTTCTGGCAGGGAGTCCAAAAACATTCAGTACTTC

j_call: TRBJ2-1
d_call: TRBD2
clone_size: many
v_call: TRBV12-3/TRBV12-4
cdr3_aa: CASSPNGLAGSNEQFF
cdr3_nt: TGTGCCAGCAGTCCTAACGGGCTAGCGGGGTCCAATGAGCAGTTCTTC

j_call: TRBJ1-1
d_call: .
clone_size: many
v_call: TRBV2
cdr3_aa: CASSLGGGGDTEAFF
cdr3_nt: TGTGCCAGCAGCCTTGGAGGGGGTGGAGACACTGAAGCTTTCTTT

j_call: TRBJ2-2
d_call: .
clone_size: .
v_call: TRBV7-8
cdr3_aa: CASSLMAGVTGELFF
cdr3_nt: TGTGCCAGCAGCTTAATGGCAGGGGTAACCGGGGAGCTGTTTTTT

j_call: TRBJ2-2
d_call: .
clone_size: many
v_call: TRBV6-1
cdr3_aa: CASSRGPYTGELFF
cdr3_nt: TGTGCCAGCAGTCGCGGTCCATACACCGGGGAGCTGTTTTTT

j_call: TRBJ2-3
d_call: TRBD2
clone_size: many
v_call: TRBV20-1
cdr3_aa: CSARDAGSGGYTDTQYF
cdr3_nt: TGCAGTGCTAGAGATGCAGGTAGCGGGGGTTACACAGATACGCAGTATTTT

j_call: TRBJ1-2
d_call: TRBD1
clone_size: few
v_call: TRBV25-1
cdr3_aa: CASSMGQGYGYTF
cdr3_nt: TGTGCCAGCAGTATGGGACAGGGTTATGGCTACACCTTC

j_call: TRBJ1-1
d_call: .
clone_size: many
v_call: TRBV20-1
cdr3_aa: CSGGEGDTEAFF
cdr3_nt: TGCAGTGGGGGGGAAGGGGACACTGAAGCTTTCTTT

j_call: TRBJ2-1
d_call: .
clone_size: many
v_call: TRBV12-3/TRBV12-4
cdr3_aa: CASSPLLYNEQFF
cdr3_nt: TGTGCCAGCAGCCCCCTCCTTTACAATGAGCAGTTCTTC

j_call: TRBJ2-3
d_call: .
clone_size: many
v_call: TRBV12-3/TRBV12-4
cdr3_aa: CATSLSTDTQYF
cdr3_nt: TGTGCCACCTCACTGAGCACAGATACGCAGTATTTT

j_call: TRBJ1-2
d_call: .
clone_size: few
v_call: TRBV30
cdr3_aa: CAWSPGIDGYTF
cdr3_nt: TGTGCCTGGAGTCCGGGGATCGACGGCTACACCTTC

j_call: TRBJ2-7
d_call: .
clone_size: many
v_call: TRBV30
cdr3_aa: CAWSMGQTYEQYF
cdr3_nt: TGTGCCTGGAGTATGGGGCAGACCTACGAGCAGTACTTC

j_call: TRBJ1-5
d_call: TRBD1
clone_size: few
v_call: TRBV24-1
cdr3_aa: CATSDTDRALNNQPQHF
cdr3_nt: TGTGCCACCAGTGACACCGACAGGGCCCTGAATAATCAGCCCCAGCATTTT

j_call: TRBJ2-5
d_call: .
clone_size: .
v_call: TRBV6-1
cdr3_aa: CASSVDNHVKETQYF
cdr3_nt: TGTGCCAGCAGCGTGGACAACCACGTAAAAGAGACCCAGTACTTC

j_call: TRBJ2-5
d_call: .
clone_size: many
v_call: TRBV20-1
cdr3_aa: CSALSGSVGTQYF
cdr3_nt: TGCAGTGCCCTCTCTGGCTCCGTGGGGACCCAGTACTTC

j_call: TRBJ1-5
d_call: TRBD1
clone_size: many
v_call: TRBV27
cdr3_aa: CASRDRDQPQHF
cdr3_nt: TGTGCCAGCCGGGACAGGGATCAGCCCCAGCATTTT

j_call: TRBJ1-2
d_call: .
clone_size: few
v_call: TRBV5-1
cdr3_aa: CASSLVVSGAYGYTF
cdr3_nt: TGCGCCAGCAGCTTGGTTGTCTCGGGGGCCTATGGCTACACCTTC

j_call: TRBJ2-3
d_call: TRBD2
clone_size: many
v_call: TRBV6-2/TRBV6-3
cdr3_aa: CASSYTSGLAEADTQYF
cdr3_nt: TGTGCCAGCAGTTACACTTCGGGACTAGCGGAGGCAGATACGCAGTATTTT

j_call: TRBJ2-1
d_call: TRBD1
clone_size: many
v_call: TRBV20-1
cdr3_aa: CSASLDRGLPYNEQFF
cdr3_nt: TGCAGTGCTAGCTTGGACAGGGGCCTACCCTACAATGAGCAGTTCTTC

j_call: TRBJ1-4
d_call: TRBD1
clone_size: .
v_call: TRBV7-9
cdr3_aa: CASKRTGQEKLFF
cdr3_nt: TGTGCCAGCAAAAGGACAGGTCAAGAAAAACTGTTTTTT

j_call: TRBJ1-5
d_call: .
clone_size: .
v_call: TRBV28
cdr3_aa: CASHHVVMGQPQHF
cdr3_nt: TGTGCCAGCCACCACGTCGTAATGGGTCAGCCCCAGCATTTT

j_call: TRBJ2-3
d_call: TRBD1
clone_size: many
v_call: TRBV5-1
cdr3_aa: CASSIGTGGTDTQYF
cdr3_nt: TGCGCCAGCAGCATCGGGACAGGGGGCACAGATACGCAGTATTTT

j_call: TRBJ2-3
d_call: TRBD1
clone_size: many
v_call: TRBV27
cdr3_aa: CASSLRDRVPDTQYF
cdr3_nt: TGTGCCAGCAGTTTAAGAGACAGGGTCCCAGATACGCAGTATTTT

j_call: TRBJ2-7
d_call: .
clone_size: many
v_call: TRBV10-3
cdr3_aa: CAISGGNVYEQYF
cdr3_nt: TGTGCCATCAGTGGCGGGAACGTTTACGAGCAGTACTTC

j_call: TRBJ2-7
d_call: .
clone_size: few
v_call: TRBV11-2
cdr3_aa: CACSFYQGGGYEQYF
cdr3_nt: TGTGCCTGCAGTTTCTATCAGGGAGGAGGATACGAGCAGTACTTC

j_call: TRBJ2-7
d_call: .
clone_size: many
v_call: TRBV7-2
cdr3_aa: CASSLAVSNYEQYF
cdr3_nt: TGTGCCAGCAGCTTAGCGGTCTCAAACTACGAGCAGTACTTC

j_call: TRBJ1-2
d_call: TRBD1
clone_size: many
v_call: TRBV12-3/TRBV12-4
cdr3_aa: CASTVTGGGYGYTF
cdr3_nt: TGTGCCAGCACCGTGACAGGGGGCGGCTATGGCTACACCTTC

j_call: TRBJ1-6
d_call: .
clone_size: many
v_call: TRBV28
cdr3_aa: CASSTGSSPLHF
cdr3_nt: TGTGCCAGCAGTACAGGATCCTCACCCCTCCACTTT

j_call: TRBJ2-3
d_call: .
clone_size: few
v_call: TRBV2
cdr3_aa: CASSVQSSTDTQYF
cdr3_nt: TGTGCCAGCAGTGTGCAGTCTAGCACAGATACGCAGTATTTT